The 9 T cell receptor beta chains below all came from one sample that was sequenced in a study of cytomegalovirus exposure and HLA in healthy donors (dated by TCRdb to 2017 to 2019). Library generation was performed with the immunoSEQ multiplex PCR assay. The immuneACCESS repertoire file appears here via TCRdb, limited to in-frame rearrangements. These files lack a portion of the clones; in checked studies, under half of the deficit traces to unresolved V genes, and the cause of the others is not known. This sample is represented by 90,000 to 130,000 clones; about 85% of them were singletons. In total, the top ten clones hold about 2.9% of the sample. Sequencing used PBMCs. The receptor set was obtained from a woman between 18 and 29 years old in good health and CMV-seronegative.

This clone was seen a handful of times. This chain joins TRBV10-3 and TRBJ2-7; TRBD1 matches at 7 bases. The length of the CDR3 is 16 residues. V lost 3 bases and J lost 1; bases outside the gene matches: 9. Germline-derived CDR1 and CDR2 are ENHRY and SYGVKD. The CDR3 DNA sequence: TGTGCCATCAGTGACCTGACAGGGTCTGGGTCCTACGAGCAGTACTTC. It is translated as CAISDLTGSGSYEQYF.

The chain is built from TRBV9 and TRBJ1-6, with 7 bases fitting TRBD1. With V trimmed by 3 bases and J by 4 bases, 10 bases remained unmatched. Looked up from germline, CDR1 is SGDLS and CDR2 is YYNGEE. The CDR3 covers 17 residues. In nucleotides, the CDR3 is TGTGCCAGCAGCGAGGGGGCGGACGTCAAATATAATTCACCCCTCCACTTT. Translating it yields CASSEGADVKYNSPLHF.

The chain carries TRBV7-9 and TRBJ2-7; 8 positions match TRBD2. CDR1 is SEHNR, CDR2 FQNEAQ, per germline (reference sequence). The CDR3 length is 13 residues. Trimming cost V 6 bases and J 2 bases; bases outside gene matches: 3. This CDR3 is CASSPGGAYEQYF. CDR3 sequence (DNA): TGTGCCAGCAGTCCCGGGGGGGCCTACGAGCAGTACTTC.

This chain uses TRBV5-1 with TRBJ1-2; TRBD1 matches 7 bases. The CDR3 loop spans 13 amino acids. J was trimmed by 6 bases and V by 0 bases; bases with no gene match: 2. Germline V gene lookup returns CDR1 SGHRS and CDR2 YFSETQ. CDR3 loop: CASSLGQGDGYTF. In nucleotides, the CDR3 is TGCGCCAGCAGCTTGGGGCAGGGGGATGGCTACACCTTC.

In its sample, this clone was seen once. The chain joins TRBV14 to TRBJ1-2; TRBD1 agrees at 8 bases. CDR1 and CDR2 from the germline V gene are SGHDN and FVKESK. The CDR3 consists of 14 residues. Trimming at V came to 5 bases and at J to 4 bases, leaving 6 bases not matched to a gene. The CDR3 DNA reads TGTGCCAGCAGCTGGCGACAGGGGAGCTATGGCTACACCTTC. This gives the protein CASSWRQGSYGYTF.

This clone showed up just once. V is TRBV30 and J is TRBJ1-5, with 8 positions matching TRBD1. With 5 bases clipped from V and 0 bases from J, the junction kept 3 bases outside the gene matches. This CDR3 contains 14 residues. Germline values: CDR1 GTSNPN, CDR2 SVGIG (reference sequence). The CDR3 region is CAWGQGDSNQPQHF. As DNA, the CDR3 is TGTGCCTGGGGACAGGGAGATAGCAATCAGCCCCAGCATTTT.

This chain connects TRBV7-2 to TRBJ1-6; TRBD1 is a possible D gene (5 bases). V was shortened by 0 bases and J by 6 bases, with 15 bases between the two germline ends. Germline CDR1 and CDR2: SGHTA and FQGNSA. The CDR3 contains 17 residues. The CDR3: CASSLAGGGYSNSPLHF. CDR3 nucleotide sequence: TGTGCCAGCAGCTTAGCGGGCGGGGGGTATAGTAATTCACCCCTCCACTTT.

This chain joins TRBV7-8 and TRBJ2-1; possibly TRBD2 for D (7 bases). The V end lost 1 base, the J end lost 4 bases, and 26 bases lay between the germline ends. This CDR3 is 20 amino acids long. CDR1 and CDR2 from the germline V gene are SGHVS and FQNEAQ. The CDR3 DNA reads as TGTGCCAGCAGCTTAGTAGCCCCGGGTTGGGTGCGGGGGCCATACAATGAGCAGTTCTTC. Translation: CASSLVAPGWVRGPYNEQFF.

The V and J genes are TRBV2 and TRBJ2-7; TRBD1 agrees at 7 bases. V lost 7 bases to trimming and J lost 1 base; unmatched junction nucleotides: 4. Germline loops: CDR1 SNHLY, CDR2 FYNNEI. This CDR3 contains 13 residues. The CDR3 coding sequence is TGTGCCAGCAACGGACAGGCGTCCTACGAGCAGTACTTC. The encoded protein is CASNGQASYEQYF.